Reported below is one T cell receptor (beta chain). What this receptor recognizes is not known. No much larger clone is present one base from it, and per-base qualities are unavailable. Profiling of TCR beta VDJ combinations and CDR3 sequences used genomic DNA as the template. An Illumina HiSeq 2000 was used for TCR repertoire sequencing. In the source study's methods: Repertoire assessment relied on Simpson's diversity index, CDR3 size and DJ length profiles, and TRBV/TRBJ rearrangement plots. The most abundant DNA sequence in the deep sequencing data was taken as the immunodominant clone. CDR3 amino acid sequences were checked for sharing across subjects and were also compared against the VDJdb database and published repertoires. TCRdb reran the public reads through fastp at Q25 and MiXCR, keeping productive beta chains. Identical CDR3 protein sequences are pooled into one entry, listed with their most common genes and DNA. The V and J calls follow TCRdb's processing rather than the paper's. This sample has more than 150,000 distinct CDR3 sequences in its table, and about three fifths of those were observed once. Jointly, the top ten make up around 45% of the sample.

TCR repertoires of sorted CD4+ and CD8+ blood T cells from severe aplastic anemia patients and healthy subjects were deep-sequenced in the study. Ficoll-Paque density gradient centrifugation was used to isolate peripheral blood mononuclear cells. Before DNA extraction, CD4+ and CD8+ T cells were sorted by FACS or by magnetic beads. This sample stems from a study of CD8+CD57+ T cells in acquired aplastic anemia listed by TCRdb under 2018. About the study as a whole: A mean of 3.2 ug of DNA, ranging from roughly 0.2 to 30 ug, was extracted from sorted CD4+ and CD8+ cells.

The study at large found these results: Although 25 to 30 CD8+ CDR3 sequences were shared by patients and controls, these sequences appeared highly expressed in patients and within the immunodominant clones of patients. Patients and healthy controls showed no significant difference in CD8+ Simpson's diversity (P=0.060).

Sequences SGHTA (CDR1) and FQGTGA (CDR2) are obtained from the germline V gene. Including the terminal cysteine and phenylalanine, the CDR3 comprises 12 residues. The only DNA kept is the CDR3, 36 bases in frame from the first base. A distance of 10 bases separates the germline ends of V and J, which lose 4 bases and 8 bases respectively. The sequence joins TRBV7-3 to TRBJ2-3; the D gene could be TRBD1 or TRBD2, each one agreeing over 5 bases. Material for sequencing was sorted CD4+, CD8+, or CD8+CD57+ T cells (not recorded which) from PBMCs. The receptor was derived from a human donor with severe aplastic anemia or a healthy control (not recorded which). The DNA reads as follows: TGTGCCAGCAGCTCGGGGCAGAGTACGCAGTATTTT. It translates to CASSSGQSTQYF.